These 12 T cell receptor beta chains share one sample of origin, sequenced in a study of beta chain features in type 1 diabetes. The study reverse transcribed the entire isolated RNA, so it sequenced expressed TCRB transcripts. Produced via immunoSEQ multiplex PCR; TCRdb's table is partial and in-frame only. Among 300,000 to 350,000 clones listed, 14% were seen once. The specimen was central memory CD4+ T cells from blood. These receptors all stem from a man aged 25 to 45 in good health.

This clone was observed once. V and J are TRBV6-5 and TRBJ2-1; a weak D match, TRBD2 (6 bases). Trimming took 2 bases from V and 6 from J, leaving 14 bases between them. Germline V CDR1 and CDR2: MNHEY, SVGAGI. This CDR3 is built from 15 residues. DNA of the CDR3: TGTGCCAGCAGTTACGCAACGGGAGTAATCAATGAGCAGTTCTTC. Its protein is CASSYATGVINEQFF.

This chain uses TRBV29-1 with TRBJ2-6; D is ambiguous. The CDR3 spans 13 residues. Germline V CDR1 and CDR2: SQVTM, ANQGSEA. V shed 7 bases and J shed 0 bases, with 7 bases lying between them. CDR3 residues: CSGRLSGANVLTF. The CDR3 nucleotides are TGCAGCGGGAGACTCTCTGGGGCCAACGTCCTGACTTTC.

The V and J genes are TRBV19 and TRBJ2-1; tentative D call: TRBD2 (6 bases). The CDR3 has 14 amino acids. The germline CDR1 and CDR2 sequences are LNHDA and SQIVND (reference sequence). With 4 bases removed from V and 5 bases from J, the gap between germline ends came to 12 bases. The CDR3 DNA reads TGTGCCAGTAGTACCGGAGGGCCCCACAATGAGCAGTTCTTC. Its protein is CASSTGGPHNEQFF.

This chain connects TRBV11-2 to TRBJ2-2; 11 bases fit TRBD1. The CDR3 is 16 amino acids. Germline CDR1 reads SGHAT; CDR2 reads FQNNGV. With V trimmed by 7 bases and J by 8 bases, 12 bases remained unmatched. The CDR3 region is CASTKGTGGGLGELFF. CDR3 bases: TGTGCCAGCACCAAGGGGACAGGGGGAGGTCTAGGGGAGCTGTTTTTT.

This clone was seen repeatedly, ten times or more. This rearrangement joins TRBV2 to TRBJ2-1; no definite D call. From germline, CDR1 is SNHLY and CDR2 FYNNEI. CDR3 length equals 12 residues. Trimming took off 6 bases at V and 7 bases at J, with 10 bases between the two ends. The CDR3 loop reads CASSALVNEQFF. The CDR3, as DNA: TGTGCCAGCAGCGCCCTTGTAAATGAGCAGTTCTTC.

Points on this clone: A far more abundant clone sits one base away, making this likely a read error. The chain carries TRBV7-2 and TRBJ2-6; D unresolved. Between the trimmed V and J ends, which lost 6 bases and 2 bases, there was a span of 5 bases. CDR3 size: 13 residues. In germline, CDR1 is SGHTA, CDR2 FQGNSA. The CDR3 loop is CASRYAGANVLTF. The CDR3 nucleotides are TGTGCCAGCAGGTACGCTGGGGCCAACGTCCTGACTTTC.

The chain recombines TRBV11-3 with TRBJ2-5; TRBD1 matches 8 bases. Germline-derived CDR1 and CDR2 are SGHNT and YENEEA. CDR3 size: 14 residues. The V and J ends lost 4 bases and 4 bases, in that order; junction bases with no gene match: 5. The CDR3 reads CASSSAGGRETQYF. The CDR3 DNA is TGTGCCAGCAGCTCCGCAGGGGGCAGAGAGACCCAGTACTTC.

This rearrangement joins TRBV5-5 to TRBJ2-3; 10 nucleotides agree with TRBD1. Germline loops: CDR1 SGHKS, CDR2 YYEKEE (reference sequence). CDR3 length: 14 residues. V shed 2 bases, J shed 4 bases, and the junction held 1 base outside the gene matches. The CDR3 DNA follows: TGTGCCAGCAGCTTAGGACAGGGGGCAGATACGCAGTATTTT. It translates to CASSLGQGADTQYF.

This clone was detected many times. At the DNA level, this CDR3 is encoded by other sequences in the same sample as well. The chain employs TRBV7-9 and TRBJ1-1; D is unresolved. The CDR3 is 13 amino acids. Germline loops: CDR1 SEHNR, CDR2 FQNEAQ (reference sequence). V lost 5 bases, J lost 0 bases, and 7 bases lay in between. CDR3 in amino acids: CASSPSLNTEAFF. As DNA, the CDR3 is TGTGCCAGCAGCCCCTCCCTGAACACTGAAGCTTTCTTT.

Points on this clone: Other DNA sequences within the sample encode an identical CDR3. V is TRBV19 and J is TRBJ1-6; no definite D call. Germline loops: CDR1 LNHDA, CDR2 SQIVND (reference sequence). Trimming pared 4 bases from V and 16 bases from J, leaving 14 bases between. CDR3 length: 12 amino acids. In DNA form, the CDR3 reads TGTGCCAGTAGTAGAAAATCAGAGCCTCTCCACTTT. Translating gives CASSRKSEPLHF.

The chain employs TRBV4-3 and TRBJ1-2; the D is unclear. Trimming took off 0 bases at V and 5 bases at J, with 16 bases between the two ends. The V gene's germline CDR1 is LGHNA and CDR2 YSLEER. This CDR3 contains 16 residues. The chain's CDR3 is CASSQDEGSVWYGYTF. The DNA for the CDR3 is TGCGCCAGCAGCCAAGACGAGGGATCCGTCTGGTATGGCTACACCTTC.

This clone occurred many times. This sequence joins TRBV10-2 and TRBJ2-2; no reliable D call. CDR3 length: 14 amino acids. V lost 10 bases and J 0 bases, leaving 12 bases between the germline ends. Per germline, CDR1 WSHSY and CDR2 SAAADI. CDR3 in amino acids: CATQKQTNTGELFF. For the CDR3, the DNA is TGCGCCACCCAAAAGCAGACGAACACCGGGGAGCTGTTTTTT.